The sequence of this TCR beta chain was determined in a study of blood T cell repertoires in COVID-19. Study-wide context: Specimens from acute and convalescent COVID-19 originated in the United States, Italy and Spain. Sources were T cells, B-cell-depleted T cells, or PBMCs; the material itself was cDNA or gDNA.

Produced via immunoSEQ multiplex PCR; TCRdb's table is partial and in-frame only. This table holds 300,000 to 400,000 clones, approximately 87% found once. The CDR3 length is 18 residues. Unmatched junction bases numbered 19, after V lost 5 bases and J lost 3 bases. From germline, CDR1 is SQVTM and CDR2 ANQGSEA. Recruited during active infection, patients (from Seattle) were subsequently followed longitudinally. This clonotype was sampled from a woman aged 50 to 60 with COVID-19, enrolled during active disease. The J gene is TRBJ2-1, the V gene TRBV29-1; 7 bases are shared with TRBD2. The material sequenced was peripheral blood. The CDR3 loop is CSVSPAGKLHTNYNEQFF. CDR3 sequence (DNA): TGCAGCGTTTCCCCAGCGGGGAAACTACATACGAACTACAATGAGCAGTTCTTC.